This T cell receptor (beta chain) was observed in a study of beta chain features in type 1 diabetes. Study-wide context: Patient and healthy donor groups were alike in age, gender and cell yields. Some 99 million sorted cells were examined across all samples.

Reverse transcribing all isolated RNA meant expressed TCRB transcripts were sequenced. Using immunoSEQ multiplex PCR, the repertoire was profiled, and TCRdb retains in-frame clones only, with some absent. The data show about 16,000 clones, 45% to 55% seen once. The CDR3 spans 17 residues. Germline CDR1 reads MGHRA; CDR2 reads YSYEKL. Trimming took 5 bases from V and 5 from J; bases not matched to a gene: 11. The sequencing sample was made of stem cell memory CD4+ T cells from blood. This chain joins TRBV4-1 and TRBJ2-1; 11 bases line up with TRBD2. The source is a woman under 30 in good health. For the CDR3, the DNA is TGCGCCAGCAGCAGGACTAGCGGGTTAGTCTTTGACAATGAGCAGTTCTTC. Translated, it gives CASSRTSGLVFDNEQFF.